This T cell receptor beta chain was obtained from a study of Tregs in tolerant kidney transplant recipients. Profiling relied on immunoSEQ multiplex PCR, and the TCRdb table lists in-frame clones only, not all of them. The sample lists around 64,000 clones, over 75% occurring once. Mixed chimerism was transient after nonmyeloablative marrow transplants from related graft donors. About this clone: Its cognate antigen is unknown.

Overall study results and limits: Donor-specific Treg expansion exceeded global Treg expansion in tolerant patients, suggesting antigen drive. Findings come from small patient numbers and require larger validation.

After removal of 4 bases from V and 2 bases from J, the junction contained 6 bases not matched to a gene. Germline CDR1 is SGHDT and CDR2 is YYEEEE. The CDR3 length is 14 residues. The genes are TRBV5-6 and TRBJ2-7, with 7 bases that match TRBD1. The source of this sequence is a human patient who received a combined kidney and bone marrow transplant. Some T cells may be graft donor cells. The source material was CD4+ T cells from blood (PBMCs), sampled 6 months after the transplant. CDR3 DNA: TGTGCCAGCAGCCCGGGGACAGTAACCTACGAGCAGTACTTC. Amino acids: CASSPGTVTYEQYF.